There are many counts of the clone carrying this T cell receptor beta chain. Its antigen is currently unknown. This entry is derived from a study of neurological immune-mediated disorders. General study points: One related-CDR3 cluster, found by phylogenetic grouping, held repertoires of 18 of 34 multiple sclerosis patients and is a possible signature. Association of the multiple sclerosis repertoire cluster with clinical or MRI features was not observed for any feature.

The germline V and J ends were trimmed by 0 bases and 2 bases, with 10 bases remaining between them. Germline V gene lookup returns CDR1 SGHRS and CDR2 YFSETQ. CDR3 length equals 15 residues. The cDNA was generated by 5'RACE with 10-nucleotide random UMIs. One entry per CDR3 protein, called by TCRdb with MiXCR from the 5' RACE reads. The sample carries 95,000 or so distinct CDR3 sequences, around 3.4% recorded once. V is TRBV5-1 and J is TRBJ2-3; no clear D gene. Specimen: PBMCs. The TCR sequence derives from a woman in her late teens or twenties with multiple sclerosis. CDR3 amino acids: CASSLARSDTDTQYF. The CDR3 nucleotides are TGCGCCAGCAGCTTGGCCCGCTCGGACACAGATACGCAGTATTTT.